These 12 T cell receptor beta chains originate from one sample sequenced in a study of T cell responses to AZD1222 COVID-19 vaccine. Measured with immunoSEQ multiplex PCR; TCRdb has only the in-frame clones, and not every one. The table shows 90,000 to 150,000 clones, with approximately 92% occurring only once. The sample consisted of peripheral blood, taken 28 days after the second AZD1222 dose. The receptor set was obtained from an adult who received the AZD1222 COVID-19 vaccine.

This chain joins TRBV29-1 and TRBJ2-7, with TRBD1 identical over 11 bases. The ends lost 7 bases at V and 4 bases at J; junction bases unmatched: 6. This CDR3 region has 13 residues. CDR1 is SQVTM and CDR2 is ANQGSEA in the germline V gene. CDR3 region: CSAGTGGLYEQYF. CDR3 nucleotides: TGCAGCGCCGGGACAGGGGGTCTGTACGAGCAGTACTTC.

The rearrangement links TRBV14 to TRBJ1-1; D gene uncertain. Germline values: CDR1 SGHDN, CDR2 FVKESK. CDR3 length equals 13 residues. Trimming stripped 2 bases from V and 4 bases from J, with 8 bases between. The CDR3: CASSQLGGTEAFF. The DNA of the CDR3 is TGTGCCAGCAGCCAACTAGGAGGCACTGAAGCTTTCTTT.

In regard to this clone: At one of its ends the junction is not consistent with the germline gene, which may arise from a read error. The chain employs TRBV2 and TRBJ2-7; no firm D call. Germline CDR1 reads SNHLY; CDR2 reads FYNNEI. There are 11 residues in the CDR3. The CDR3 sequence: CASSDQIGPIF. Written as DNA, the CDR3 is TGTGCCAGCAGTGACCAAATTGGGCCGATCTTC. Based on the CDR3 plus reference TRBV2 and TRBJ2-7, the full variable domain is EPEVTQTPSHQVTQMGQEVILRCVPISNHLYFYWYRQILGQKVEFLVSFYNNEISEKSEIFDDQFSVERPDGSNFTLKIRSTKLEDSAMYFCASSDQIGPIFGPGTRLTVT.

In nucleotides, the CDR3 is TGTGCCAGCAGCTTAGATCTCACTAGCGGGGACAATGAGCAGTTCTTC. It codes for CASSLDLTSGDNEQFF. The J gene is TRBJ2-1, the V gene TRBV11-3; 10 nucleotides agree with TRBD2. Germline CDR1 is SGHNT and CDR2 is YENEEA. The CDR3 sequence is 16 residues long. Unmatched junction bases numbered 4, after V lost 0 bases and J lost 5 bases.

This clone was counted between two and nine times. The chain is built from TRBV7-9 and TRBJ1-2; TRBD1 aligns across 7 bases. The CDR3 loop spans 15 amino acids. Per germline, CDR1 SEHNR and CDR2 FQNEAQ (reference sequence). V was clipped by 6 bases and J by 0 bases; unmatched bases: 7. The CDR3 region is CASRPGGVANYGYTF. CDR3 in DNA: TGTGCCAGCAGACCAGGGGGGGTAGCTAACTATGGCTACACCTTC.

The chain joins TRBV28 to TRBJ1-2, with D unclear. This CDR3 contains 13 residues. Germline CDR1 MDHEN, CDR2 SYDVKM. The V gene lost 5 bases and the J gene lost 5 bases, with 12 bases spanning the gap. Written as DNA, the CDR3 is TGTGCCAGCAGTCAGCAGGAAGATTATGGCTACACCTTC. It encodes CASSQQEDYGYTF.

V and J are TRBV6-5 and TRBJ2-4, with a possible D match to TRBD1 (5 bases). V lost 0 bases, J lost 9 bases, and 12 bases lay in between. CDR1 is MNHEY, CDR2 SVGAGI, per germline. This CDR3 has 14 residues. CDR3 bases: TGTGCCAGCAGTTACTCGGGGCAGGTAAGCATTCAGTACTTC. Amino acid sequence: CASSYSGQVSIQYF.

The chain has TRBV7-9 and TRBJ2-3, with TRBD1 as a possible D gene (6 bases). Germline-derived CDR1 and CDR2 are SEHNR and FQNEAQ (reference sequence). This CDR3 region has 17 residues. V lost 2 bases to trimming and J lost 1 base, with 16 bases between them. CDR3 residues: CASSLRTRGRGTDTQYF. Here the CDR3 DNA reads TGTGCCAGCAGCTTAAGGACCAGGGGCCGTGGCACAGATACGCAGTATTTT.

The rearrangement links TRBV19 to TRBJ1-2, with D maybe TRBD1 (5 bases). The germline V and J ends were trimmed by 2 bases and 3 bases, with 10 bases remaining between them. The germline CDR1 and CDR2 sequences are LNHDA and SQIVND (reference sequence). The CDR3 runs 14 residues. CDR3 DNA sequence: TGTGCCAGTAGTATACAGACAGCCGACTATGGCTACACCTTC. This gives the protein CASSIQTADYGYTF. Variable domain in full (rest from reference TRBV19 and TRBJ1-2): DGGITQSPKYLFRKEGQNVTLSCEQNLNHDAMYWYRQDPGQGLRLIYYSQIVNDFQKGDIAEGYSVSREKKESFPLTVTSAQKNPTAFYLCASSIQTADYGYTFGSGTRLTVV.

The chain employs TRBV6-5 and TRBJ2-7, with TRBD2 matching over 8 bases. CDR1 is MNHEY, CDR2 SVGAGI, per germline. This CDR3 region has 15 residues. V was clipped by 6 bases and J by 0 bases; unmatched bases: 7. CDR3 coding DNA: TGTGCCAGCAGCCCCACTAGCGGAGTCTCCTACGAGCAGTACTTC. Its protein is CASSPTSGVSYEQYF.

The rearrangement links TRBV12-3 or TRBV12-4 to TRBJ2-5; a possible D gene is TRBD1 (6 bases). This CDR3 region has 13 residues. V dropped 6 bases and J dropped 5 bases, with 13 bases sitting between them. CDR3 sequence (DNA): TGTGCCAGCAGCCGTCAGGGGTACGAGACCCAGTACTTC. Protein: CASSRQGYETQYF.

V gene TRBV6-5 combines with J gene TRBJ2-1; TRBD2 matches at 8 bases. J was trimmed by 2 bases and V by 6 bases; bases with no gene match: 6. The CDR3 sequence is 15 residues long. Germline V gene data show CDR1 as MNHEY and CDR2 as SVGAGI. The CDR3 reads CASRASGSAYNEQFF. DNA for the CDR3: TGTGCCAGCAGGGCTAGCGGGTCGGCCTACAATGAGCAGTTCTTC.